The clone carrying this T cell receptor beta chain has a handful of counts. As yet, its antigen is unknown. According to the study, genomic DNA was the template for TCR beta VDJ and CDR3 profiling. TCRdb used MiXCR to reprocess the reads, holding one entry per CDR3 protein. The profile shows 150,000 to 200,000 distinct CDR3 sequences, under 55% of them singletons. CDR3 length: 15 residues. V was pared by 2 bases and J by 3 bases, with 4 bases of the junction left unmatched. The germline V gene has CDR1 MDHEN and CDR2 SYDVKM. This sample is drawn from a study of CD8+CD57+ T cells in acquired aplastic anemia. Study background: Recorded DNA amounts for sorted CD4+ and CD8+ cells had an average of about 3.5 ug. CD4+ cells from healthy donors averaged around 10 million reads.

Study-level points and caveats: With respect to CD8+ Simpson's diversity, patients and controls did not differ significantly. Researchers report that fewer than 35 CD8+ CDR3 sequences appeared in both patients and controls.

The genes are TRBV28 and TRBJ1-5, with 7 bases aligning to TRBD1. The specimen sequenced was sorted CD4+, CD8+, or CD8+CD57+ T cells (not recorded which) from PBMCs. The sequence came from a human donor in good health. The CDR3 is CASSLGGQNNQPQHF. The CDR3 DNA reads TGTGCCAGCAGTTTAGGGGGACAGAACAATCAGCCCCAGCATTTT. The variable domain in full, completed from reference TRBV28 and TRBJ1-5, reads DVKVTQSSRYLVKRTGEKVFLECVQDMDHENMFWYRQDPGLGLRLIYFSYDVKMKEKGDIPEGYSVSREKKERFSLILESASTNQTSMYLCASSLGGQNNQPQHFGDGTRLSIL.